The 9 T cell receptor beta chains presented below share a single source sample, sequenced in a study of T cells in Graves' hyperthyroidism and ophthalmopathy (dated by TCRdb to about 2019). Libraries were prepared through multiplex PCR. Data came from an Illumina HiSeq 2000. TCR beta CDR3 regions were amplified from RNA transcripts. The first round of RT-PCR for the TCR CDR3 was performed with the HTBI primer set and the Qiagen OneStep RT-PCR kit. TCRdb took the public reads, trimmed them with fastp at Q25, ran MiXCR for clone calling and kept in-frame beta chains. Rows are combined by CDR3 protein, so each entry shows the most common genes and DNA. This sample comprises around 690,000 distinct CDR3 sequences, around 20% of them detected only once. Of the sample, around a third falls within the top ten clones. Sequencing was done on a sample of blood. The receptor set was obtained from a man younger than 45 with Graves' ophthalmopathy.

DNA for the CDR3: TGTGCCAGCTCACGACAGGGAGAGGTAGATACGCAGTATTTT. Amino acids: CASSRQGEVDTQYF. The rearrangement uses TRBV18 and TRBJ2-3, with TRBD1 identical over 7 bases. Germline CDR1 reads KGHSH; CDR2 reads LQKENI. The CDR3 consists of 14 residues. V lost 4 bases and J lost 5; bases outside the gene matches: 6.

At least ten counts were recorded for this clonotype. This chain connects TRBV5-1 to TRBJ2-7; maybe TRBD1 (6 bases). Trimming took off 0 bases at V and 0 bases at J, with 10 bases between the two ends. This CDR3 region has 15 residues. The V gene's germline CDR1 is SGHRS and CDR2 YFSETQ. The CDR3 DNA sequence: TGCGCCAGCAGCTTGGGGGGGACATTCTCCTACGAGCAGTACTTC. Protein product: CASSLGGTFSYEQYF.

The chain carries TRBV3-1 and TRBJ2-6, with a tentative D call TRBD1 (5 bases). The CDR3 is 20 residues long. The V gene lost 4 bases and the J gene lost 0 bases, with 22 bases spanning the gap. Germline V gene sequence: CDR1 LGHDT, CDR2 YNNKEL (reference sequence). The CDR3 sequence: CASSPRKYTGSSSGANVLTF. DNA of the CDR3: TGTGCCAGCAGCCCCCGGAAGTACACAGGCAGTAGCTCTGGGGCCAACGTCCTGACTTTC.

The chain carries TRBV6-1 and TRBJ1-6; the D is unclear. Germline V gene lookup returns CDR1 MNHNS and CDR2 SASEGT. V lost 8 bases and J 9 bases, leaving 26 bases between the germline ends. The CDR3 covers 17 residues. CDR3 sequence (DNA): TGTGCCAGCTCTTTAACCCCCCCCGGCCCCAGTGGTTCACCCCTCCACTTT. Translation: CASSLTPPGPSGSPLHF.

J is TRBJ2-7 and V is TRBV10-1; TRBD1 matches 7 bases. J gave up 7 bases and V 6 bases, and 9 bases lay outside the gene matches. The CDR3 is 13 residues long. In germline, CDR1 is WNHNN, CDR2 SYGVQD (reference sequence). DNA for the CDR3: TGCGCCAGCAGCGGGACAGCCGACGGGGAGCAGTACTTC. Its protein is CASSGTADGEQYF.

The genes are TRBV4-3 and TRBJ1-1, with D perhaps matching TRBD1 (6 bases). The CDR3 has 16 amino acids. V was trimmed by 4 bases and J by 0 bases, leaving 15 bases between them. The germline gives CDR1 LGHNA, CDR2 YSLEER. CDR3 loop: CASSLQGREMNTEAFF. CDR3 sequence (DNA): TGCGCCAGCAGCCTACAGGGAAGGGAAATGAACACTGAAGCTTTCTTT.

The chain links TRBV28 to TRBJ2-5; possible D gene TRBD1, 6 bases. Germline V CDR1 and CDR2: MDHEN, SYDVKM. V shed 4 bases and J shed 2 bases, with 14 bases lying between them. CDR3 length: 15 amino acids. The CDR3 sequence: CASSSRHRGQETQYF. CDR3 nucleotide sequence: TGTGCCAGCAGTTCCCGACATAGGGGGCAAGAGACCCAGTACTTC.

This clonotype was detected many times. The V and J genes are TRBV5-5 and TRBJ1-1, with D possibly matching TRBD1 (6 bases). The V and J ends lost 0 bases and 4 bases respectively, with 13 bases between them. The CDR3 runs to 15 residues. Germline CDR1 reads SGHKS; CDR2 reads YYEKEE (reference sequence). This chain's CDR3 is CASSLEGGPGTEAFF. The CDR3 nucleotides are TGTGCCAGCAGCTTGGAGGGGGGGCCGGGCACTGAAGCTTTCTTT.

This clonotype was found many times. Here the CDR3 reads CASSEMDRPDSPLHF. The CDR3 nucleotides are TGTGCCAGCAGCGAGATGGACAGGCCTGATTCACCCCTCCACTTT. This chain links TRBV2 with TRBJ1-6, with 7 bases identical to TRBD1. Trimming cost V 6 bases and J 8 bases; bases outside gene matches: 10. The V gene's germline CDR1 is SNHLY and CDR2 FYNNEI. The CDR3 has 15 amino acids.